The sequence of this TCR beta chain was determined in a study of CD8 T cells in Susac syndrome. General study findings and limits: The study found that Susac CD8+ clonal expansion peaked in TEMRA cells and active patients. Across the total CD8+ repertoires, 15 to 20 Susac-specific public clones were detected, and across the CD8+ TEMRA repertoires, roughly 5 such clones were detected.

The RNA, roughly 0.5 to 1 ug, was put through reverse transcription using random hexamers. It was immunoSEQ multiplex PCR that amplified TCR beta CDR3 across 54 Vbeta and 13 Jbeta. TCRdb redid the calling of the immunoSEQ multiplex PCR reads with MiXCR, one entry per CDR3 protein. The table shows tens of thousands of distinct CDR3 sequences, with approximately 96% occurring only once. V lost 3 bases and J lost 4, with 21 bases in between. The CDR3 is made up of 16 amino acids. CDR1 and CDR2 from the germline V gene are SQVTM and ANQGSEA. This clonotype appeared once. The antigen remains undetermined. Patients with Susac syndrome met the recently defined diagnostic criteria for definite or probable disease.

The receptor's source is a human donor with Susac syndrome. J is TRBJ1-2 and V is TRBV29-1, with D possibly matching TRBD1 (6 bases). The sample was CD8+ T cells from PBMCs. In DNA, the CDR3 is TGCAGCGTTGAGGGAGGACAGACGGAGAAAAGCTATGGCTACACCTTC. It yields the protein CSVEGGQTEKSYGYTF.